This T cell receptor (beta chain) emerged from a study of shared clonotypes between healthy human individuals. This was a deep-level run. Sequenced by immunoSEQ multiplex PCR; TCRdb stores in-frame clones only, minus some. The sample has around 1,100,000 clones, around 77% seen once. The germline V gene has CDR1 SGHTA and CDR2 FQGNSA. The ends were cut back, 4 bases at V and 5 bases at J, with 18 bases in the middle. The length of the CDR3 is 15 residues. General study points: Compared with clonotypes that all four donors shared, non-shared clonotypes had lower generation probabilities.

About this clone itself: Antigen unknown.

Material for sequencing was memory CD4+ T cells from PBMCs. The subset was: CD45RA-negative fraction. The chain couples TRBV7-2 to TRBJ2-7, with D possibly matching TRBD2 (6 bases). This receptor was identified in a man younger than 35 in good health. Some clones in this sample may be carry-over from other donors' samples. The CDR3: CASSSQWRLGDEQYF. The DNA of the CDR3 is TGTGCCAGCAGCTCCCAATGGCGACTAGGGGACGAGCAGTACTTC.